The text below deals with one T cell receptor beta chain. Its antigen is undetermined. The PCR had 60 Vbeta and 13 Jbeta primers. Using immunoSEQ multiplex PCR, the repertoire was profiled, and TCRdb retains in-frame clones only, with some absent. The sample lists some 140,000 clones, around 70% occurring once. Trimming at V came to 8 bases and at J to 1 base, leaving 8 bases not matched to a gene. The CDR3 has 15 amino acids. CDR1 and CDR2 from the germline V gene are SGHVS and FNYEAQ. The data were obtained in a study of cytomegalovirus exposure and HLA in healthy donors. Study context: In an early release, HLA-typed donors contributed approximately 80 million unique TCR sequences. Study-level results: Researchers left out some V segments, among them TRBV6-2 and TRBV6-3, as indistinguishable. Most TCR beta V segments were productive about 90% or about 30% of the time in an earlier analysis. The classifier, whose performance was assessed in both the original and validation cohorts, reportedly diagnosed cytomegalovirus status with high specificity and sensitivity.

This clonotype was sampled from a man younger than 40 in good health and CMV-seronegative. The gene calls are TRBV7-6 and TRBJ2-7; 10 bases are shared with TRBD2. Input material: PBMCs. The CDR3 region is CASGPLAGESYEQYF. Written as DNA, the CDR3 is TGTGCCAGCGGCCCTCTAGCGGGGGAGTCCTACGAGCAGTACTTC.